A selection of T cell receptor beta chains follows, all from one sample in a study of blood T cells in healthy people across ages. TCRdb itself ran the 5' RACE reads through MiXCR, one entry per CDR3 protein. The sample carries under 800,000 distinct CDR3 sequences, more than 40% recorded once. Sequenced material: blood. These receptors were obtained from a woman in her sixties in good health. Both conserved end residues are part of each CDR3. D genes are given only for firm matches. Rows may omit the clone size; those that give it use once, few, many or a size class.

J gene,clone size,V gene,D gene,CDR3 protein,CDR3 DNA
TRBJ2-3,once,TRBV6-5,TRBD2,CASSYEVLAGDTQYF,TGTGCCAGCAGTTACGAGGTCCTAGCGGGGGATACGCAGTATTTT
TRBJ1-2,.,TRBV12-3/TRBV12-4,TRBD1,CASSLGTGWGYTF,TGTGCCAGCAGCCTAGGGACAGGATGGGGCTACACCTTC
TRBJ1-5,.,TRBV4-1,.,CASSQEGGRQNQPQHF,TGCGCCAGCAGCCAAGAGGGGGGCAGACAAAATCAGCCCCAGCATTTT
TRBJ1-5,.,TRBV2,.,CASRKGPSNQPQHF,TGTGCCAGCAGGAAGGGGCCAAGCAATCAGCCCCAGCATTTT
TRBJ2-1,.,TRBV20-1,.,CSATERAFNEQFF,TGCAGTGCTACTGAGAGGGCGTTCAATGAGCAGTTCTTC
TRBJ2-2,.,TRBV2,TRBD2,CASSGTGGMAGELFF,TGTGCCAGCTCCGGGACGGGAGGGATGGCCGGGGAGCTGTTTTTT
TRBJ2-1,few,TRBV9,TRBD2,CASSVATGGGTIMNEQFF,TGTGCCAGCAGCGTAGCTACTGGCGGGGGAACGATTATGAATGAGCAGTTCTTC
TRBJ1-2,few,TRBV6-2/TRBV6-3,.,CASRTSEILLYGYTF,TGTGCCAGCAGGACGTCAGAAATCCTATTATATGGCTACACCTTC
TRBJ2-3,.,TRBV5-1,.,CASSLGASAGDTQYF,TGCGCCAGCAGCTTGGGGGCTAGCGCCGGAGATACGCAGTATTTT
TRBJ2-1,.,TRBV10-3,.,CAISERDRRFYNEQFF,TGTGCCATCAGTGAACGGGATCGGAGGTTCTACAATGAGCAGTTCTTC
TRBJ2-3,.,TRBV5-1,TRBD1,CASSLQTGGTDTQYF,TGCGCCAGCAGCTTGCAAACAGGGGGCACAGATACGCAGTATTTT
TRBJ2-5,many,TRBV6-1,.,CASSGRVSLETQYF,TGTGCCAGCAGTGGTCGAGTTAGTTTGGAGACCCAGTACTTC
TRBJ2-1,.,TRBV20-1,TRBD2,CSTRDLPSGSYNEQFF,TGCAGTACTAGAGATCTCCCTAGCGGGAGTTACAATGAGCAGTTCTTC
TRBJ1-1,few,TRBV29-1,.,CSVSGGRNTEAFF,TGCAGCGTTTCGGGCGGTCGGAACACTGAAGCTTTCTTT
TRBJ1-1,.,TRBV7-2,.,CASSLVYRSEAFF,TGTGCCAGCAGCTTAGTCTATAGGTCTGAAGCTTTCTTT
TRBJ2-5,.,TRBV7-2,.,CASSLYTGSRETQYF,TGTGCCAGCAGCTTGTATACAGGAAGTCGGGAGACCCAGTACTTC
TRBJ2-5,few,TRBV20-1,TRBD1,CSARAGTRTGGWETQYF,TGCAGTGCTAGAGCTGGGACCAGGACAGGGGGCTGGGAGACCCAGTACTTC
TRBJ2-7,.,TRBV7-2,.,CASSLTGATYNEQYF,TGTGCCAGCAGCTTAACGGGGGCGACCTACAATGAGCAGTACTTC
TRBJ1-1,.,TRBV20-1,.,CSARDVPEAFF,TGCAGTGCTAGAGACGTCCCTGAAGCTTTCTTT
TRBJ2-3,few,TRBV13,.,CASSLILADTDTQYF,TGTGCCAGCAGCTTAATCCTAGCAGACACAGATACGCAGTATTTT